This TCR beta chain was identified in a study of T cell repertoires in cytomegalovirus infection (dated by TCRdb to between 2018 and 2021). Background on the whole study: Recently identified HLA-C-restricted CMV epitopes, whose presentation resists viral immunomodulation, were targeted by peptide stimulations together with well-studied HLA-B-restricted epitopes. Because public TCR beta signatures pointed to carriage of CMV infection together with the matching HLA type, the HLA type of each donor mattered for the analysis. What the research found in general, with its limitations: In the ex vivo response, HLA-C-restricted CMV-specific TCR beta clonotypes were dominant, and in two of eight donors the single most frequent clonotype came from this HLA-C-restricted group. In both this cohort and an independent 352-donor cohort, the cumulative frequency of public TCR beta family members distinguished carriers of CMV infection plus the relevant HLA type.

This clonotype was found a few times. Its antigen is unknown. Base qualities are not provided; no much larger clone lies one nucleotide away. The meaning of the sample's treatment or condition label: in vitro stimulation with specific CMV peptide epitopes to enrich CMV-specific T cells. The data were produced on an Illumina HiSeq 1500. TCRdb ran its own pipeline on the public reads, namely fastp trimming at Q25 and MiXCR clone calling, and kept in-frame beta chains. Rows are unified per CDR3 protein, each entry keeping the most common DNA and genes. This sample comprises approximately 500,000 distinct CDR3 sequences, about 33% of them detected only once. Clones ranked in the top ten supply under 20% of the sample. Sequences MGHRA (CDR1) and YSYEKL (CDR2) are obtained from the germline V gene. From the cysteine up to the phenylalanine, the CDR3 has a length of 13 residues. The DNA shown is the 39-base CDR3, in frame from base 1. V lost 2 bases and J lost 6 bases; the stretch between them is 8 bases long.

The V and J genes are TRBV4-1 and TRBJ2-1; there is no confident call for the D gene. This clonotype originated in a human donor in good health (CMV status not recorded). Some clones in this sample may be carry-over from other donors' samples. Specimen: cultured PBMCs, collected from culture after CMV antigen stimulation. CDR3 reads: CASSQNGPNEQFF. The nucleotides are TGCGCCAGCAGCCAAAATGGGCCCAATGAGCAGTTCTTC.